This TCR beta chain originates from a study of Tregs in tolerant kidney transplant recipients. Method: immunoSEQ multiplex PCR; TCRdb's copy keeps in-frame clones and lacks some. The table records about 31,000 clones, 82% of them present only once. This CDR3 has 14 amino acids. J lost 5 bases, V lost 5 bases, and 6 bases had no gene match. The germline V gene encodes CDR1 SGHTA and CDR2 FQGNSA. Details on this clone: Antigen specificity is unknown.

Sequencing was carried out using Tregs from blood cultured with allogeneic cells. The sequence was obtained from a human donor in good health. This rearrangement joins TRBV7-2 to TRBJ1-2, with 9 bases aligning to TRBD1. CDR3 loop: CASSPWGQGYGYTF. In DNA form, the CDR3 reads TGTGCCAGCAGCCCATGGGGACAGGGTTATGGCTACACCTTC.